Sequencing of this T cell receptor beta chain was carried out in a study of T cells after yellow fever vaccination. V was cut by 5 bases and J by 15 bases, with 14 bases left in between. CDR1 and CDR2 (germline): SEHNR, FQNEAQ (reference sequence). This CDR3 has 11 residues. One entry per CDR3 protein results from TCRdb running MiXCR on the 5' RACE reads. The repertoire holds about 73,000 distinct CDR3 sequences, with 7.7% as singletons. This clonotype was seen a few times. The sample in question was CD8+ T cells sorted from PBMCs, obtained on the day of the yellow fever booster vaccination. This chain uses TRBV7-9 with TRBJ1-5; possibly TRBD1 for D (6 bases). The TCR comes from a young man who received the YFV17D yellow fever vaccine. CDR3 in DNA: TGTGCCAGCAGCAAGGGGGGGCCCAGGCATTTT. This translates into CASSKGGPRHF.